The present TCR beta chain was sequenced within a study of CD8 T cells in ankylosing spondylitis. TCRdb called the 5' RACE reads again in MiXCR, with one record for every CDR3 protein. Here the sample spans 150,000 to 200,000 distinct CDR3 sequences, around 17% being singletons. J was trimmed by 8 bases and V by 6 bases; bases with no gene match: 6. This CDR3 has 13 residues. Germline V gene data show CDR1 as ENHRY and CDR2 as SYGVKD. The sequence derives from a male donor with ankylosing spondylitis or in good health (not recorded which). The sample was blood, either unsorted or a sorted T cell fraction (not recorded which). The chain carries TRBV10-3 and TRBJ2-1, with 8 bases fitting TRBD2. The CDR3 loop reads CAISPAGEDEQFF. CDR3 in DNA: TGTGCCATCAGCCCAGCGGGAGAGGATGAGCAGTTCTTC.